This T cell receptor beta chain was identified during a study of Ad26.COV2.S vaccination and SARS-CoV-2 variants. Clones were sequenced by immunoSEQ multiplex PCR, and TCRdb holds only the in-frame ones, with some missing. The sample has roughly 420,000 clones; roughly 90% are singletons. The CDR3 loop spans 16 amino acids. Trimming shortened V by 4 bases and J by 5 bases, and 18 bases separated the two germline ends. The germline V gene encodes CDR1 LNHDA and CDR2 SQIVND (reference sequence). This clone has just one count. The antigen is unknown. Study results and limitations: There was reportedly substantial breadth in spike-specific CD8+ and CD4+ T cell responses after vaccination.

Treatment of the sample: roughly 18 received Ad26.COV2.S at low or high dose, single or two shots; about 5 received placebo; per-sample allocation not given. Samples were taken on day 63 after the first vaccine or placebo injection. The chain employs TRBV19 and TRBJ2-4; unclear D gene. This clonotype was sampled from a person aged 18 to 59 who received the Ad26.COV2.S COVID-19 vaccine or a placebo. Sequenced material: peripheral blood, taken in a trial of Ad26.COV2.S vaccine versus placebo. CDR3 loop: CASSNLGPGIENIQYF. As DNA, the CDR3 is TGTGCCAGTAGTAATCTAGGCCCCGGTATCGAAAACATTCAGTACTTC.